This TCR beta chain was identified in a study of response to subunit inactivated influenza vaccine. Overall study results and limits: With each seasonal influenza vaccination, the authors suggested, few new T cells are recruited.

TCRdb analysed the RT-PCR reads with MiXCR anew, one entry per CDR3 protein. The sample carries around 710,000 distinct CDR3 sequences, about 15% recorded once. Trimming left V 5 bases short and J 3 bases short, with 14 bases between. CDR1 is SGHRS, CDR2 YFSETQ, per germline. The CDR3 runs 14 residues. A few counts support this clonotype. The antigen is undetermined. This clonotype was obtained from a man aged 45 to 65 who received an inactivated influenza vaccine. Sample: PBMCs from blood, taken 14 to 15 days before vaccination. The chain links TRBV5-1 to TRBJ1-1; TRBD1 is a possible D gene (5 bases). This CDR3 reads CASSYWTGDTEAFF. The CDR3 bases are TGCGCCAGCAGTTATTGGACGGGGGACACTGAAGCTTTCTTT.